The 7 T cell receptor beta chains given below trace back to one sample, sequenced in a study of T-cell reconstitution after alpha-beta-depleted transplantation in children (TCRdb year 2016). The treatment or condition label here, explained by the study, means: allogeneic hematopoietic cell transplantation with graft depleted of TCRalphabeta T cells and CD19 B cells. Preparation of the library involved PCR. The listed sequencing device is Illumina HiSeq 2500. Molecular barcoding was employed in the preparation of TCR libraries, with unique molecular identifiers being used to normalize TCRbeta repertoire quantification. TCRdb itself trimmed the public reads at Q25 with fastp, ran MiXCR and retained productive beta chains. Each entry merges the rows of one CDR3 protein and shows their most common DNA and genes. Present in this sample are roughly 300,000 distinct CDR3 sequences, 11% of which were seen just once. The top ten clones comprise about 20% of the sample.

The sample was peripheral blood, taken 180 days after TCRalphabeta/CD19-depleted stem cell transplant. These receptors originate from a male patient between 2 and 9 years old who had a stem cell transplant for chronic granulomatous disease, so the T cells may come from the graft donor.

This clonotype showed up many times. This rearrangement joins TRBV20-1 to TRBJ2-1, with 7 bases fitting TRBD2. J was trimmed by 5 bases and V by 6 bases; bases with no gene match: 16. CDR1 is DFQATT and CDR2 is SNEGSKA in the germline V gene (reference sequence). This CDR3 contains 16 residues. The DNA of the CDR3 is TGCAGTGCCCACTTTCAATGGGACTACTCTAACAATGAGCAGTTCTTC. Translating gives CSAHFQWDYSNNEQFF.

This clonotype has a count of ten or more. As DNA, the CDR3 is TGCAGCGTGGCGGACAGGGGTTATGGCTACACCTTC. It specifies CSVADRGYGYTF. The V and J genes are TRBV29-1 and TRBJ1-2; 9 nucleotides align to TRBD1. The junction had 4 bases not matched to a gene; V was cut back by 6 bases and J by 5 bases. Germline CDR1 reads SQVTM; CDR2 reads ANQGSEA. The length of the CDR3 is 12 residues.

This clonotype was observed at least ten times. The chain combines TRBV20-1 with TRBJ2-1; D gene unclear. This CDR3 spans 14 amino acids. CDR1 DFQATT and CDR2 SNEGSKA come from the germline V gene (reference sequence). V shed 3 bases and J shed 0 bases, with 9 bases lying between them. CDR3 coding DNA: TGCAGTGCTAGTAGGTTATCCTCCTACAATGAGCAGTTCTTC. Encoded protein: CSASRLSSYNEQFF.

J is TRBJ1-5 and V is TRBV19; 10 positions match TRBD1. The CDR3 spans 14 residues. Germline V gives CDR1 LNHDA, CDR2 SQIVND (reference sequence). The J segment lost 6 bases and the V segment lost 4 bases, leaving 3 bases of the junction unmatched. The CDR3 region is CASSTTGGSQPQHF. Here the CDR3 DNA reads TGTGCCAGTAGTACGACAGGGGGCAGTCAGCCCCAGCATTTT.

The V call is TRBV12-3 or TRBV12-4, the J call TRBJ2-1, with 8 bases identical to TRBD1. With V trimmed by 3 bases and J by 4 bases, 8 bases remained unmatched. The CDR3 is 16 amino acids. The CDR3 here is CASSFEPRTGYNEQFF. The CDR3 nucleotides read TGTGCCAGCAGTTTCGAGCCGAGGACAGGGTACAATGAGCAGTTCTTC.

Turning to this clonotype: Just one base apart from a much larger clone, this may be a read error. The chain couples TRBV7-3 to TRBJ2-7, with 8 bases fitting TRBD1. Germline CDR1 and CDR2: SGHTA and FQGTGA. The CDR3 has 15 amino acids. The DNA for the CDR3 is TGTGCCAACAGCTCATCCGGGACAGGATCTGGCGAGCAGTACTTC. It is translated as CANSSSGTGSGEQYF.

This clonotype was recorded many times. The gene calls are TRBV29-1 and TRBJ2-7; D gene unclear. CDR3 size: 15 residues. Per germline, CDR1 SQVTM and CDR2 ANQGSEA. Trimming stripped 1 base from V and 4 bases from J, with 17 bases between. The CDR3 region is CSVEGRAPFLYEQYF. The DNA for the CDR3 is TGCAGCGTTGAAGGTCGCGCGCCGTTCTTGTACGAGCAGTACTTC.